These 17 T cell receptor beta chains were sequenced from one sample in a study of response to subunit inactivated influenza vaccine. TCRdb re-analysed the RT-PCR reads in MiXCR, keeping a single row per CDR3 protein. The data hold approximately 310,000 distinct CDR3 sequences, with less than 25% observed a single time. The sample consisted of PBMCs from blood, taken about 20 months after vaccination. These receptor sequences come from a man aged 45 to 75 who received an inactivated influenza vaccine.

This clonotype was detected a few times. The CDR3, as DNA: TGTGCCAGCAGCCCGTCATGGGGCTTGGGTGAAAAACTGTTTTTT. Translated, it gives CASSPSWGLGEKLFF. This chain uses TRBV7-6 with TRBJ1-4; D is possibly TRBD1 (5 bases). CDR1 is SGHVS and CDR2 is FNYEAQ in the germline V gene. The CDR3 is 15 amino acids. V shed 5 bases and J shed 7 bases, with 17 bases lying between them.

This clonotype was picked up a small number of times. The genes are TRBV5-1 and TRBJ2-3; maybe TRBD2 (7 bases). Trimming removed 2 bases from V and 3 bases from J, with 16 bases in between. This CDR3 is built from 16 residues. In germline, CDR1 is SGHRS, CDR2 YFSETQ. The CDR3 sequence: CASSFSGRGGTDTQYF. Written as DNA, the CDR3 is TGCGCCAGCAGCTTTAGCGGCAGGGGAGGGACAGATACGCAGTATTTT.

The chain couples TRBV7-9 to TRBJ2-5, with D perhaps TRBD2 (6 bases). The CDR3 is made up of 14 amino acids. Germline CDR1 reads SEHNR; CDR2 reads FQNEAQ (reference sequence). V was trimmed by 3 bases and J by 3 bases, leaving 11 bases between them. The CDR3: CASSFLGGEETQYF. Here the CDR3 DNA reads TGTGCCAGCAGCTTTCTCGGGGGAGAAGAGACCCAGTACTTC.

This clonotype was counted between two and nine times. The rearrangement uses TRBV19 and TRBJ1-1; 9 bases map to TRBD1. The CDR3 totals 15 residues. V was clipped by 6 bases and J by 0 bases; unmatched bases: 5. The germline V gene has CDR1 LNHDA and CDR2 SQIVND (reference sequence). CDR3 DNA sequence: TGTGCCAGTAGGAGGACAGGGGCCATGAACACTGAAGCTTTCTTT. Translated: CASRRTGAMNTEAFF. Full variable domain (rest looked up from reference TRBV19 and TRBJ1-1): DGGITQSPKYLFRKEGQNVTLSCEQNLNHDAMYWYRQDPGQGLRLIYYSQIVNDFQKGDIAEGYSVSREKKESFPLTVTSAQKNPTAFYLCASRRTGAMNTEAFFGQGTRLTVV.

This clonotype was counted only a few times. The chain combines TRBV28 with TRBJ1-5; D is possibly TRBD1 (6 bases). Germline-derived CDR1 and CDR2 are MDHEN and SYDVKM. The CDR3 contains 15 residues. V lost 3 bases to trimming and J lost 7 bases, with 16 bases between them. This CDR3 is CASSLASGELQPQHF. DNA for the CDR3: TGTGCCAGCAGTTTGGCTTCAGGGGAGTTACAGCCCCAGCATTTT.

This clonotype appeared a few times. The rearrangement links TRBV5-4 to TRBJ2-3; D is undetermined. Trimming pared 0 bases from V and 4 bases from J, leaving 6 bases between. The CDR3 runs to 13 residues. Germline lookup yields CDR1 SGHNT and CDR2 YYREEE (reference sequence). As DNA, the CDR3 is TGTGCCAGCAGCTTGGAACGGCCAGATACGCAGTATTTT. Amino acid sequence: CASSLERPDTQYF.

The sample holds many counts of this clonotype. V and J are TRBV5-1 and TRBJ1-2; 9 nucleotides match TRBD1. The germline CDR1 and CDR2 sequences are SGHRS and YFSETQ. The CDR3 sequence is 14 residues long. With V trimmed by 1 base and J by 6 bases, 4 bases remained unmatched. The CDR3, as DNA: TGCGCCAGCAGCTTGCAGGGACAGGGAAATGGCTACACCTTC. Residues: CASSLQGQGNGYTF.

The rearrangement links TRBV6-5 to TRBJ1-5; 8 nucleotides align to TRBD1. This CDR3 region has 14 residues. Germline CDR1 is MNHEY and CDR2 is SVGAGI. After removal of 2 bases from V and 7 bases from J, the junction contained 4 bases not matched to a gene. The CDR3 region is CASSYTTGDQPQHF. In nucleotides, the CDR3 is TGTGCCAGCAGTTACACGACAGGGGACCAGCCCCAGCATTTT.

This clonotype came up a few times. Written as DNA, the CDR3 is TGCGCCAGCAGCTTGTTCCCAGGGGCAGGAGAGACCCAGTACTTC. Amino acids: CASSLFPGAGETQYF. The J gene is TRBJ2-5, the V gene TRBV5-1; weak D call: TRBD1 (6 bases). V dropped 1 base and J dropped 4 bases, with 14 bases sitting between them. The CDR3 runs 15 residues. Germline CDR1 reads SGHRS; CDR2 reads YFSETQ.

This clonotype was counted many times. This chain uses TRBV12-3 or TRBV12-4 with TRBJ1-4; D remains unclear. This CDR3 spans 14 amino acids. Trimming pared 2 bases from V and 8 bases from J, leaving 12 bases between. CDR3 region: CASSLTPLGEKLFF. The CDR3 DNA reads TGTGCCAGCAGTTTAACGCCTCTTGGGGAAAAACTGTTTTTT.

This clonotype was seen more than once but under ten times. The CDR3 DNA follows: TGTGCCAGCAGACCCCAGCCTAGGGTTTACTATGGCTACACCTTC. It specifies CASRPQPRVYYGYTF. The rearrangement links TRBV5-5 to TRBJ1-2; no clear D. This CDR3 has 15 residues. Trimming cost V 5 bases and J 3 bases, with 17 bases left between them. Germline V gives CDR1 SGHKS, CDR2 YYEKEE (reference sequence).

This clonotype was counted between two and nine times. The chain carries TRBV7-9 and TRBJ2-3; D not resolved. CDR1 is SEHNR, CDR2 FQNEAQ, per germline (reference sequence). This CDR3 spans 13 amino acids. V lost 5 bases to trimming and J lost 4 bases, with 10 bases between them. This chain's CDR3 is CASSPLDPDTQYF. For the CDR3, the DNA is TGTGCCAGCAGCCCCTTAGATCCAGATACGCAGTATTTT.

This clonotype was counted between two and nine times. This chain connects TRBV20-1 to TRBJ1-1; no reliable D call. From germline, CDR1 is DFQATT and CDR2 SNEGSKA (reference sequence). The CDR3 extends over 11 amino acids. Trimming removed 4 bases from V and 2 bases from J, with 5 bases in between. In nucleotides, the CDR3 is TGCAGTGCTAATCATAACACTGAAGCTTTCTTT. Translated: CSANHNTEAFF.

The chain links TRBV20-1 to TRBJ1-5; D perhaps matches TRBD1 (5 bases). This CDR3 is built from 15 residues. Germline CDR1 and CDR2: DFQATT and SNEGSKA (reference sequence). Trimming left V 3 bases short and J 3 bases short, with 15 bases between. CDR3 nucleotide sequence: TGCAGTGCTAGGCTGGGGGAGATTATCAATCAGCCCCAGCATTTT. Residues: CSARLGEIINQPQHF.

This clonotype was seen a handful of times. CDR3 coding DNA: TGCAGTGCAACAGCGGGAGGGCCTAACGAGCAGTACTTC. Its translation is CSATAGGPNEQYF. The chain carries TRBV20-1 and TRBJ2-7; 10 bases map to TRBD2. Looked up from germline, CDR1 is DFQATT and CDR2 is SNEGSKA (reference sequence). The trim removed 6 bases at V and 5 bases at J, leaving 7 bases unmatched. CDR3 length: 13 amino acids.

This clonotype was seen ten or more times. J is TRBJ1-1 and V is TRBV29-1, with 10 bases aligning to TRBD1. The CDR3 sequence is 12 residues long. CDR1 is SQVTM and CDR2 is ANQGSEA in the germline V gene. Losses at the gene ends were 6 bases for V and 5 bases for J; bases not matched to a gene: 3. CDR3 coding DNA: TGCAGCGTGGGACAGGGGCTAACTGAAGCTTTCTTT. The encoded protein is CSVGQGLTEAFF.

This rearrangement joins TRBV12-3 or TRBV12-4 to TRBJ2-7, with D unclear. The ends were cut back, 4 bases at V and 1 base at J, with 14 bases in the middle. This CDR3 has 15 residues. The chain's CDR3 is CASSSLPDGSYEQYF. CDR3 coding DNA: TGTGCCAGCAGTTCCCTACCGGACGGATCCTACGAGCAGTACTTC.